These 29 T cell receptor beta chains share one sample of origin, sequenced in a study of blood T cell repertoires in COVID-19. Profiled with immunoSEQ multiplex PCR; TCRdb holds only in-frame clones, not every one. The sample yields 250,000 or so clones, more than 75% seen once. Sequenced input: PBMCs or T cells enriched from blood (not recorded which). The source of these receptors is a woman aged 45-59 years who had recovered from COVID-19.

This clone was found once. The chain combines TRBV12-3 or TRBV12-4 with TRBJ1-1; D not certain. V gave up 3 bases and J gave up 7 bases, with 6 bases separating them. The CDR3 extends over 11 amino acids. CDR3 in amino acids: CASSLSGEAFF. Written as DNA, the CDR3 is TGTGCCAGCAGTTTGTCAGGTGAAGCTTTCTTT.

This clone came up once. V is TRBV5-1 and J is TRBJ2-7; 11 positions match TRBD2. Looked up from germline, CDR1 is SGHRS and CDR2 is YFSETQ. The CDR3 runs 16 residues. The junction had 11 bases not matched to a gene; V was cut back by 0 bases and J by 9 bases. The CDR3 here is CASSLAATSGTGGQYF. The CDR3 DNA reads as TGCGCCAGCAGCTTGGCCGCGACTAGCGGGACCGGCGGGCAGTACTTC.

This clone was observed a few times. The rearrangement links TRBV9 to TRBJ2-7; 12 nucleotides agree with TRBD2. This CDR3 region has 14 residues. From germline, CDR1 is SGDLS and CDR2 YYNGEE. Trimming took 4 bases from V and 6 from J; bases not matched to a gene: 5. The CDR3 protein is CASSSRLAGAEQYF. The CDR3 nucleotides read TGTGCCAGCAGCTCACGACTAGCGGGGGCCGAGCAGTACTTC.

Only one count was recorded for this clone. This chain uses TRBV12-3 or TRBV12-4 with TRBJ2-5, with 12 nucleotides matching TRBD2. Trimming removed 6 bases from V and 4 bases from J; junction bases left unmatched: 0. The CDR3 runs 13 residues. The CDR3 is CASRGLAGETQYF. CDR3 DNA sequence: TGTGCCAGCAGGGGACTAGCGGGAGAGACCCAGTACTTC.

The chain couples TRBV11-2 to TRBJ1-4; D remains ambiguous. CDR1 and CDR2 (germline): SGHAT, FQNNGV. V was clipped by 4 bases and J by 0 bases, with 9 bases between them. The CDR3 spans 15 residues. The CDR3 nucleotides are TGTGCCAGCAGCTCTTACAGTCCAACTAATGAAAAACTGTTTTTT. Its translation: CASSSYSPTNEKLFF. Full variable domain (remainder filled in from reference TRBV11-2 and TRBJ1-4): EAGVAQSPRYKIIEKRQSVAFWCNPISGHATLYWYQQILGQGPKLLIQFQNNGVVDDSQLPKDRFSAERLKGVDSTLKIQPAKLEDSAVYLCASSSYSPTNEKLFFGSGTQLSVL.

This chain links TRBV30 with TRBJ2-7, with 8 bases lining up with TRBD1. V lost 2 bases and J lost 10; bases outside the gene matches: 4. CDR1 and CDR2 from the germline V gene are GTSNPN and SVGIG (reference sequence). This CDR3 spans 11 amino acids. The DNA of the CDR3 is TGTGCCTGGAGTTCAGGGGGCGGACAGTACTTC. Protein: CAWSSGGGQYF.

The genes are TRBV18 and TRBJ2-7, with D tentatively TRBD2 (5 bases). The V gene lost 4 bases and the J gene lost 3 bases, with 13 bases spanning the gap. The CDR3 has 14 residues. CDR1 is KGHSH and CDR2 is LQKENI in the germline V gene. CDR3 nucleotides: TGTGCCAGCTCACACGGGAACAGTAACTACGAGCAGTACTTC. It yields the protein CASSHGNSNYEQYF.

The chain carries TRBV12-5 and TRBJ2-3; the match to TRBD1 covers 9 bases. Germline V gene lookup returns CDR1 LGHNT and CDR2 FRNRAP. J gave up 11 bases and V 3 bases, and 15 bases lay outside the gene matches. The CDR3 is made up of 16 amino acids. The CDR3, as DNA: TGTGCTAGTGGTTTTACCCTCGGGACAGGGTCACTTTTGCAGTATTTT. This gives the protein CASGFTLGTGSLLQYF.

The chain links TRBV5-1 to TRBJ2-5, with D uncertain. The ends were cut back, 6 bases at V and 9 bases at J, with 21 bases in the middle. Germline V gene data show CDR1 as SGHRS and CDR2 as YFSETQ. The CDR3 sequence is 14 residues long. CDR3 protein: CASTPVAATYPQYF. CDR3 DNA sequence: TGCGCCAGCACCCCGGTAGCAGCTACTTATCCCCAGTACTTC. Full variable domain (missing parts from reference TRBV5-1 and TRBJ2-5): KAGVTQTPRYLIKTRGQQVTLSCSPISGHRSVSWYQQTPGQGLQFLFEYFSETQRNKGNFPGRFSGRQFSNSRSEMNVSTLELGDSALYLCASTPVAATYPQYFGPGTRLLVL.

Regarding this clone: One end of the junction fails to match germline, which may point to a read error. V gene TRBV7-7 combines with J gene TRBJ2-1; possibly TRBD1 for D (5 bases). The CDR3 length is 15 residues. The germline gives CDR1 SSHAT, CDR2 FNYEAQ (reference sequence). The CDR3 coding sequence is TGTGCTAGCAGCCGGACAAGTGGCCCCTACAATGAGCAGTTCTTC. It translates to CASSRTSGPYNEQFF.

The chain links TRBV7-9 to TRBJ2-5; 8 bases fit TRBD2. Trimming removed 5 bases from V and 4 bases from J; junction bases left unmatched: 6. Germline V gene lookup returns CDR1 SEHNR and CDR2 FQNEAQ (reference sequence). The CDR3 consists of 14 residues. The CDR3 bases are TGTGCCAGCAGCGTAACTAGCGGCTCAGAGACCCAGTACTTC. It specifies CASSVTSGSETQYF. The whole variable domain, remainder taken from reference TRBV7-9 and TRBJ2-5, is DTGVSQNPRHKITKRGQNVTFRCDPISEHNRLYWYRQTLGQGPEFLTYFQNEAQLEKSRLLSDRFSAERPKGSFSTLEIQRTEQGDSAMYLCASSVTSGSETQYFGPGTRLLVL.

The genes are TRBV3-1 (or the pseudogene TRBV3-2) and TRBJ2-2, with D unclear. This CDR3 has 13 residues. Germline V gene lookup returns CDR1 LGHDT and CDR2 YNNKEL (reference sequence). V lost 2 bases to trimming and J lost 7 bases, with 8 bases between them. The CDR3 loop reads CASSQSSGGELFF. The CDR3 DNA is TGTGCCAGCAGCCAATCATCAGGCGGGGAGCTGTTTTTT.

This chain uses TRBV7-2 with TRBJ2-1; 12 bases line up with TRBD2. The CDR3 is 17 amino acids. The V gene end was trimmed by 5 bases and the J gene end by 4 bases; junction bases not matched to a gene: 9. Germline-derived CDR1 and CDR2 are SGHTA and FQGNSA. The CDR3 DNA sequence: TGTGCCAGCAGCCCCGGACTAGCGGGAATTTCGTACAATGAGCAGTTCTTC. This sequence encodes CASSPGLAGISYNEQFF.

The chain uses TRBV5-1 and TRBJ2-7, with a weak D call TRBD2 (6 bases). CDR3 size: 15 residues. V was cut by 2 bases and J by 4 bases, with 16 bases left in between. CDR1 is SGHRS, CDR2 YFSETQ, per germline. The CDR3 loop is CASSLPTGLNYEQYF. In DNA, the CDR3 is TGCGCCAGCAGCTTACCTACGGGACTCAATTACGAGCAGTACTTC.

CDR3 bases: TGTGCCAGCAGCCCCTTTGGGGGACAAGTAACCAATGAGCAGTTCTTC. Amino acid sequence: CASSPFGGQVTNEQFF. V gene TRBV7-9 combines with J gene TRBJ2-1, with a weak D call TRBD1 (6 bases). Germline V gene lookup returns CDR1 SEHNR and CDR2 FQNEAQ (reference sequence). The CDR3 is made up of 16 amino acids. V dropped 5 bases and J dropped 6 bases, with 20 bases sitting between them.

DNA of the CDR3: TGTGCCAGTAGTATCCTGGACGGGAGAGGGGAGGAGACCCAGTACTTC. This codes for CASSILDGRGEETQYF. V and J are TRBV19 and TRBJ2-5; TRBD2 might be the D (6 bases). Germline assignment: CDR1 LNHDA and CDR2 SQIVND (reference sequence). The CDR3 loop spans 16 amino acids. Trimming left V 3 bases short and J 5 bases short, with 19 bases between.

The V gene is TRBV7-2, the J gene TRBJ2-1; perhaps TRBD2 as D (6 bases). V was cut by 4 bases and J by 4 bases, with 14 bases left in between. Germline values: CDR1 SGHTA, CDR2 FQGNSA. The CDR3 is 15 amino acids. The CDR3 coding sequence is TGTGCCAGCAGCTCGCCCTCAGGAGGGTACAATGAGCAGTTCTTC. This encodes CASSSPSGGYNEQFF.

The rearrangement joins TRBV7-2 to TRBJ2-7; perhaps TRBD2 as D (6 bases). Trimming took 5 bases from V and 6 from J, leaving 17 bases between them. CDR3 size: 14 residues. Per the germline V gene, CDR1 is SGHTA and CDR2 is FQGNSA. The CDR3 loop is CASSQGLRVAEQYF. For the CDR3, the DNA is TGTGCCAGCAGCCAAGGACTAAGGGTGGCCGAGCAGTACTTC.

Points on this clone: This sample also contains other DNA sequences that code for the same CDR3. This chain links TRBV14 with TRBJ1-2; D ambiguous. The germline gives CDR1 SGHDN, CDR2 FVKESK. The V gene lost 6 bases and the J gene lost 5 bases, with 13 bases spanning the gap. This CDR3 is built from 13 residues. This CDR3 is CASSHTRGYGYTF. Written as DNA, the CDR3 is TGTGCCAGCAGTCACACCCGAGGGTATGGCTACACCTTC.

The rearrangement joins TRBV27 to TRBJ1-6; D perhaps matches TRBD1 (5 bases). There are 12 residues in the CDR3. Germline lookup yields CDR1 MNHEY and CDR2 SMNVEV (reference sequence). V was shortened by 5 bases and J by 16 bases, with 15 bases between the two germline ends. The CDR3: CASSARASGLHF. DNA for the CDR3: TGTGCCAGCAGTGCCAGGGCCAGCGGGCTCCACTTT.

V usage is TRBV14 and J usage is TRBJ2-1, with 8 nucleotides matching TRBD2. The germline V gene encodes CDR1 SGHDN and CDR2 FVKESK. Trimming took 4 bases from V and 9 from J; bases not matched to a gene: 11. CDR3 size: 15 residues. The CDR3 bases are TGTGCCAGCAGCCTTCCCGGGACTAGGGTAATTGAGCAGTTCTTC. This encodes CASSLPGTRVIEQFF.

The chain uses TRBV7-9 and TRBJ2-4; 9 bases are a match to TRBD1. The CDR3 is 15 residues long. J gave up 8 bases and V 5 bases, and 10 bases lay outside the gene matches. Looked up from germline, CDR1 is SEHNR and CDR2 is FQNEAQ (reference sequence). CDR3 sequence reads: CASSHLKDRGDIQYF. CDR3 DNA: TGTGCCAGCAGCCATCTCAAGGACAGGGGCGACATTCAGTACTTC. Full variable domain (rest looked up from reference TRBV7-9 and TRBJ2-4): DTGVSQNPRHKITKRGQNVTFRCDPISEHNRLYWYRQTLGQGPEFLTYFQNEAQLEKSRLLSDRFSAERPKGSFSTLEIQRTEQGDSAMYLCASSHLKDRGDIQYFGAGTRLSVL.

The rearrangement links TRBV4-2 to TRBJ2-7; TRBD1 is a possible D gene (5 bases). The CDR3 sequence is 16 residues long. From germline, CDR1 is LGHNA and CDR2 YNFKEQ. Trimming stripped 2 bases from V and 4 bases from J, with 18 bases between. The CDR3 loop is CASSQLFQGPTYEQYF. CDR3 nucleotide sequence: TGTGCCAGCAGCCAACTTTTTCAGGGCCCTACGTACGAGCAGTACTTC.

The chain recombines TRBV5-1 with TRBJ2-3, with 7 bases matching TRBD2. V lost 4 bases to trimming and J lost 1 base; unmatched junction nucleotides: 9. This CDR3 has 16 residues. Germline V gene lookup returns CDR1 SGHRS and CDR2 YFSETQ. This chain's CDR3 is CASSVQAGTGTDTQYF. The CDR3 DNA follows: TGCGCCAGCAGCGTTCAAGCGGGGACCGGCACAGATACGCAGTATTTT.

This chain joins TRBV13 and TRBJ2-3; 13 bases align to TRBD2. The CDR3 runs 20 residues. The junction had 13 bases not matched to a gene; V was cut back by 4 bases and J by 0 bases. Germline lookup yields CDR1 PRHDT and CDR2 FYEKMQ (reference sequence). The CDR3 is CASSSGLLAGGTASTDTQYF. The DNA of the CDR3 is TGTGCCAGCAGCTCGGGCCTACTAGCGGGGGGGACGGCTAGCACAGATACGCAGTATTTT.

The gene calls are TRBV18 and TRBJ2-3, with D maybe TRBD2 (5 bases). The CDR3 loop spans 15 amino acids. Germline V gene sequence: CDR1 KGHSH, CDR2 LQKENI. With 0 bases removed from V and 3 bases from J, the gap between germline ends came to 10 bases. As DNA, the CDR3 is TGTGCCAGCTCACCACCGCCGGTAGCGACAGATACGCAGTATTTT. Its translation is CASSPPPVATDTQYF.

The V and J genes are TRBV4-3 and TRBJ1-6, with D tentatively TRBD1 (5 bases). Germline V CDR1 and CDR2: LGHNA, YSLEER. There are 16 residues in the CDR3. V was cut by 0 bases and J by 7 bases, with 13 bases left in between. The CDR3 sequence is CASSQDRGGGNSPLHF. CDR3 DNA sequence: TGCGCCAGCAGCCAAGATCGCGGGGGGGGAAATTCACCCCTCCACTTT.

The V call is TRBV7-8, the J call TRBJ2-1, with 14 bases lining up with TRBD2. Germline CDR1 SGHVS, CDR2 FQNEAQ. The CDR3 totals 17 residues. The J segment lost 8 bases and the V segment lost 4 bases, leaving 10 bases of the junction unmatched. DNA of the CDR3: TGTGCCAGCAGCTCCCACCGACTAGCGGGAGGGAAGGATGAGCAGTTCTTC. Amino acids: CASSSHRLAGGKDEQFF.

The V call is TRBV4-2, the J call TRBJ1-6; D is perhaps TRBD1 (5 bases). There are 14 residues in the CDR3. Germline V CDR1 and CDR2: LGHNA, YNFKEQ. The V end was cut by 4 bases, the J end by 8 bases, with 12 bases between. CDR3 residues: CASSPDTRDSPLHF. The CDR3 nucleotides read TGTGCCAGCAGCCCTGACACCAGGGATTCACCCCTCCACTTT.